The 23 T cell receptor beta chains below all came from one sample that was sequenced in a study of T cell repertoires in cytomegalovirus infection. TCRdb reprocessed the reads with MiXCR, giving one entry per CDR3 protein. Among around 210,000 distinct CDR3 sequences listed, around 6.6% were seen once. Sequenced sample: PBMCs. The receptors were gathered from a human donor in good health (CMV status not recorded). Some clones in this sample may be carry-over from other donors' samples.

This clonotype was seen repeatedly, ten times or more. CDR3 DNA: TGCAGTGCTAGGGGGGACTCCTCCTACGAGCAGTACTTC. It yields the protein CSARGDSSYEQYF. The chain uses TRBV20-1 and TRBJ2-7; tentative D call: TRBD2 (6 bases). The V and J ends lost 3 bases and 0 bases respectively, with 9 bases between them. Germline loops: CDR1 DFQATT, CDR2 SNEGSKA (reference sequence). The CDR3 has 13 amino acids.

This clonotype is medium-sized (0.01 to 0.1%) in the sample. The chain links TRBV7-2 to TRBJ1-2; a weak D match, TRBD1 (5 bases). Germline V gene data show CDR1 as SGHTA and CDR2 as FQGNSA. The CDR3 spans 13 residues. V shed 1 base and J shed 4 bases, with 7 bases lying between them. CDR3 nucleotides: TGTGCCAGCAGCTTAGGGGGGATCTATGGCTACACCTTC. This sequence encodes CASSLGGIYGYTF.

In this sample, this clonotype turned up many times. The genes are TRBV28 and TRBJ1-5; TRBD1 might be the D (5 bases). V was pared by 8 bases and J by 0 bases, with 11 bases between. The CDR3 is 14 residues long. Germline V gene sequence: CDR1 MDHEN, CDR2 SYDVKM. DNA for the CDR3: TGTGCCAGCCTCGGGGGTTATAGCAATCAGCCCCAGCATTTT. Residues: CASLGGYSNQPQHF. The whole variable domain, remainder taken from reference TRBV28 and TRBJ1-5, is DVKVTQSSRYLVKRTGEKVFLECVQDMDHENMFWYRQDPGLGLRLIYFSYDVKMKEKGDIPEGYSVSREKKERFSLILESASTNQTSMYLCASLGGYSNQPQHFGDGTRLSIL.

This clonotype came up a few times. This CDR3 is CASIRPGTGFVTEAFF. DNA of the CDR3: TGTGCCAGCATTCGTCCCGGGACAGGTTTTGTCACTGAAGCTTTCTTT. The genes are TRBV2 and TRBJ1-1, with TRBD1 identical over 8 bases. V gave up 7 bases and J gave up 4 bases; unmatched junction bases: 14. The CDR3 spans 16 residues. Germline CDR1 SNHLY, CDR2 FYNNEI.

In its sample, this clonotype was seen many times. The chain couples TRBV20-1 to TRBJ1-5; 7 nucleotides line up with TRBD1. Looked up from germline, CDR1 is DFQATT and CDR2 is SNEGSKA (reference sequence). V was pared by 3 bases and J by 0 bases, with 14 bases of the junction left unmatched. The length of the CDR3 is 18 residues. The CDR3 bases are TGCAGTGCTAGTCCCCTTTTACAGGGGCCGTATAGCAATCAGCCCCAGCATTTT. Translating gives CSASPLLQGPYSNQPQHF.

J is TRBJ1-5 and V is TRBV12-3 or TRBV12-4; weak D call: TRBD1 (5 bases). V lost 2 bases, J lost 1 base, and 9 bases lay in between. This CDR3 spans 15 amino acids. This CDR3 reads CASSLRGASNQPQHF. CDR3 bases: TGTGCCAGCAGTTTAAGGGGCGCGAGCAATCAGCCCCAGCATTTT.

This clonotype was recorded many times. The rearrangement links TRBV30 to TRBJ2-6; D remains ambiguous. Deletions cut 3 bases from V and 0 bases from J, with 6 bases between. The CDR3 has 14 amino acids. From germline, CDR1 is GTSNPN and CDR2 SVGIG (reference sequence). In DNA, the CDR3 is TGTGCCTGGAGACCAAGCTCTGGGGCCAACGTCCTGACTTTC. Its translation is CAWRPSSGANVLTF.

The sample holds many counts of this clonotype. V gene TRBV7-2 combines with J gene TRBJ2-3; D uncertain. The germline gives CDR1 SGHTA, CDR2 FQGNSA. This CDR3 has 13 residues. Trimming stripped 6 bases from V and 4 bases from J, with 11 bases between. The chain's CDR3 is CASRPAVADTQYF. CDR3 nucleotide sequence: TGTGCCAGCAGACCCGCGGTGGCAGATACGCAGTATTTT.

This chain joins TRBV12-3 or TRBV12-4 and TRBJ1-1; possible D gene TRBD1, 5 bases. This CDR3 region has 13 residues. Trimming left V 7 bases short and J 5 bases short, with 14 bases between. The DNA of the CDR3 is TGTGCCAGCACCGACCCGGGGGGAACTGAAGCTTTCTTT. Protein product: CASTDPGGTEAFF.

This clonotype has at least ten counts. The chain combines TRBV19 with TRBJ2-2; D call uncertain. The V gene's germline CDR1 is LNHDA and CDR2 SQIVND (reference sequence). The CDR3 extends over 14 amino acids. V gave up 5 bases and J gave up 0 bases, with 7 bases separating them. Here the CDR3 reads CASSGTSNTGELFF. The CDR3 DNA is TGTGCCAGTAGTGGCACCTCGAACACCGGGGAGCTGTTTTTT.

This clonotype was counted ten times or more. The chain uses TRBV6-5 and TRBJ2-3; TRBD2 matches at 10 bases. CDR1 MNHEY and CDR2 SVGAGI come from the germline V gene. V shed 2 bases and J 1 base; nucleotides not matched to a gene: 3. This CDR3 spans 16 amino acids. The CDR3 sequence: CASSYDLAGGTDTQYF. CDR3 nucleotide sequence: TGTGCCAGCAGTTACGATCTAGCGGGGGGCACAGATACGCAGTATTTT.

This clonotype occurred many times. V gene TRBV7-3 combines with J gene TRBJ2-1; TRBD1 or TRBD2 may be the D gene (5 bases each). Germline V gene lookup returns CDR1 SGHTA and CDR2 FQGTGA. Trimming took 5 bases from V and 5 from J, leaving 13 bases between them. The CDR3 runs 14 residues. The chain's CDR3 is CASSPGATNNEQFF. The CDR3 coding sequence is TGTGCCAGCAGCCCCGGGGCGACTAACAATGAGCAGTTCTTC. Based on the CDR3 plus reference TRBV7-3 and TRBJ2-1, the full variable domain is GAGVSQTPSNKVTEKGKYVELRCDPISGHTALYWYRQSLGQGPEFLIYFQGTGAADDSGLPNDRFFAVRPEGSVSTLKIQRTERGDSAVYLCASSPGATNNEQFFGPGTRLTVL.

This clonotype came up many times. This chain connects TRBV7-9 to TRBJ2-1, with D maybe TRBD2 (6 bases). V was cut by 3 bases and J by 15 bases, with 21 bases left in between. The CDR3 has 14 amino acids. The germline V gene encodes CDR1 SEHNR and CDR2 FQNEAQ (reference sequence). The CDR3, as DNA: TGTGCCAGCAGCTTCTCCGGGACTTCAAATCTTCTGTTCTTC. As protein: CASSFSGTSNLLFF. The variable domain in full, completed from reference TRBV7-9 and TRBJ2-1, reads DTGVSQNPRHKITKRGQNVTFRCDPISEHNRLYWYRQTLGQGPEFLTYFQNEAQLEKSRLLSDRFSAERPKGSFSTLEIQRTEQGDSAMYLCASSFSGTSNLLFFGPGTRLTVL.

This clonotype was seen ten or more times. The rearrangement joins TRBV28 to TRBJ1-1; the D gene is possibly TRBD1 (5 bases). CDR1 MDHEN and CDR2 SYDVKM come from the germline V gene. Trimming took off 3 bases at V and 1 base at J, with 18 bases between the two ends. This CDR3 has 17 amino acids. The CDR3 nucleotides are TGTGCCAGCAGTTTGTTCGGGGGAGGCGGACAGAACACTGAAGCTTTCTTT. This codes for CASSLFGGGGQNTEAFF. The full variable domain, rest sourced from reference TRBV28 and TRBJ1-1, is DVKVTQSSRYLVKRTGEKVFLECVQDMDHENMFWYRQDPGLGLRLIYFSYDVKMKEKGDIPEGYSVSREKKERFSLILESASTNQTSMYLCASSLFGGGGQNTEAFFGQGTRLTVV.

This clonotype showed up many times. The rearrangement joins TRBV4-3 to TRBJ2-1; 12 positions agree with TRBD2. The length of the CDR3 is 19 residues. V gave up 3 bases and J gave up 4 bases; unmatched junction bases: 13. The V gene's germline CDR1 is LGHNA and CDR2 YSLEER. The CDR3, as DNA: TGCGCCAGCAGCCATCTTGTACCTAGCGGGGGGGCAAGATACAATGAGCAGTTCTTC. As protein: CASSHLVPSGGARYNEQFF.

The gene calls are TRBV27 and TRBJ1-1; tentatively, D is TRBD1 (6 bases). The germline V and J ends were trimmed by 7 bases and 2 bases, with 20 bases remaining between them. Germline CDR1 reads MNHEY; CDR2 reads SMNVEV (reference sequence). This CDR3 is 16 amino acids long. The CDR3 reads CASTPIPGHLNTEAFF. As DNA, the CDR3 is TGTGCCAGCACACCAATCCCGGGACATCTCAACACTGAAGCTTTCTTT.

This clonotype was observed at least ten times. The genes are TRBV12-3 or TRBV12-4 and TRBJ2-3; 7 bases are a match to TRBD1. The CDR3 loop spans 15 amino acids. The trim removed 5 bases at V and 1 base at J, leaving 6 bases unmatched. The CDR3 DNA sequence: TGTGCCAGCAGTCTCCAGGGGGTCGGCACAGATACGCAGTATTTT. Encoded protein: CASSLQGVGTDTQYF.

This clonotype has a count of ten or more. This chain connects TRBV19 to TRBJ2-3, with 9 nucleotides matching TRBD2. This CDR3 contains 16 residues. V lost 5 bases, J lost 1 base, and 7 bases stayed unmatched. The V gene's germline CDR1 is LNHDA and CDR2 SQIVND (reference sequence). The CDR3 coding sequence is TGTGCCAGTAGTCCGAAGGCTAGCGGGGGCACAGATACGCAGTATTTT. Translated: CASSPKASGGTDTQYF.

This chain uses TRBV29-1 with TRBJ1-2; TRBD1 agrees at 7 bases. The CDR3 has 13 residues. Trimming at V came to 4 bases and at J to 8 bases, leaving 10 bases not matched to a gene. Germline CDR1 and CDR2: SQVTM and ANQGSEA. CDR3 bases: TGCAGCGTTGTATCGGGACAGCCCTCGGGCTACACCTTC. Residues: CSVVSGQPSGYTF.

This sequence joins TRBV7-9 and TRBJ1-2, with D unclear. V was cut by 3 bases and J by 3 bases, with 14 bases left in between. This CDR3 has 15 residues. Germline V gives CDR1 SEHNR, CDR2 FQNEAQ (reference sequence). CDR3 in DNA: TGTGCCAGCAGCTTGGGAGACTTTTCGGACTATGGCTACACCTTC. Protein: CASSLGDFSDYGYTF.

This chain connects TRBV6-5 to TRBJ1-1, with D maybe TRBD1 (5 bases). The CDR3 runs to 15 residues. Trimming shortened V by 10 bases and J by 4 bases, and 22 bases separated the two germline ends. Germline V gene sequence: CDR1 MNHEY, CDR2 SVGAGI. DNA of the CDR3: TGTGCCACCTCTGCTCCTTCCGGGGCGAGCACTGAAGCTTTCTTT. Protein sequence: CATSAPSGASTEAFF.

With regard to this clonotype: This may stem from a read error, because a much larger clone lies one nucleotide away. This rearrangement joins TRBV4-3 to TRBJ2-2; D is ambiguous. The CDR3 spans 16 residues. Germline-derived CDR1 and CDR2 are LGHNA and YSLEER. The CDR3 DNA is TGCACCAGCAGCCAAGGCCCCGGAAAGGACACCGGGGAGCTGTTTTTT. It is translated as CTSSQGPGKDTGELFF.

J is TRBJ2-7 and V is TRBV30, with 7 bases that match TRBD2. Germline V lookup: CDR1 GTSNPN, CDR2 SVGIG (reference sequence). The CDR3 contains 12 residues. J lost 4 bases, V lost 4 bases, and 4 bases had no gene match. CDR3 sequence reads: CAWTTGGYEQYF. As DNA, the CDR3 is TGTGCCTGGACTACCGGGGGGTACGAGCAGTACTTC.